The 18 T cell receptor beta chains below all came from one sample that was sequenced in a study of T cells after yellow fever vaccination. TCRdb processed the 5' RACE reads anew with MiXCR; each CDR3 protein has one entry. The data hold roughly 520,000 distinct CDR3 sequences, with less than 25% observed a single time. The specimen was PBMCs, collected 21 days after the first yellow fever vaccination. These TCRs come from a man between 18 and 35 years old who received the YFV17D yellow fever vaccine.

In this sample, this clonotype turned up a few times. The genes are TRBV10-3 and TRBJ2-3; D possibly uses TRBD1 or TRBD2 (5 bases each). Germline V CDR1 and CDR2: ENHRY, SYGVKD. This CDR3 spans 12 amino acids. This CDR3 is CASEGYTDTQYF. Written as DNA, the CDR3 is TGTGCATCAGAGGGGTACACAGATACGCAGTATTTT.

The chain is built from TRBV11-3 and TRBJ2-1; perhaps TRBD1 as D (5 bases). CDR3 length: 13 residues. Trimming shortened V by 5 bases and J by 11 bases, and 16 bases separated the two germline ends. In germline, CDR1 is SGHNT, CDR2 YENEEA. The CDR3 region has the DNA TGTGCCAGCAGCGGTTTCGGCGGACAACAGCAGTTCTTC. Protein product: CASSGFGGQQQFF.

At least ten counts were recorded for this clonotype. The V gene is TRBV7-2, the J gene TRBJ2-3; TRBD2 agrees at 9 bases. CDR1 and CDR2 (germline): SGHTA, FQGNSA. The CDR3 length is 14 residues. V lost 11 bases, J lost 4 bases, and 10 bases stayed unmatched. Written as DNA, the CDR3 is TGTGCCGGAGACACCGGCGGGGGGGCAGATACGCAGTATTTT. The encoded protein is CAGDTGGGADTQYF.

The genes are TRBV7-3 and TRBJ2-7; D tentatively fits TRBD1 or TRBD2 (7 bases each). The V end was cut by 5 bases, the J end by 4 bases, with 15 bases between. Germline-derived CDR1 and CDR2 are SGHTA and FQGTGA. The CDR3 sequence is 14 residues long. CDR3 in DNA: TGTGCCAGCAGCCCGGGGGGACAGCTTTACGAGCAGTACTTC. The encoded protein is CASSPGGQLYEQYF.

The genes are TRBV4-3 and TRBJ2-2; TRBD1 matches at 10 bases. The germline CDR1 and CDR2 sequences are LGHNA and YSLEER. V shed 0 bases and J 7 bases; nucleotides not matched to a gene: 5. The CDR3 has 16 residues. The CDR3 sequence: CASSQEWGTGVGELFF. In nucleotides, the CDR3 is TGCGCCAGCAGCCAAGAGTGGGGGACAGGGGTCGGGGAGCTGTTTTTT.

This clonotype was counted a few times. This CDR3 reads CASSLEGSGTDTQYF. The CDR3 DNA reads TGCGCCAGCAGCTTGGAGGGGTCCGGGACAGATACGCAGTATTTT. The V gene is TRBV5-1, the J gene TRBJ2-3; tentatively, D is TRBD1 (5 bases). CDR3 size: 15 residues. CDR1 is SGHRS, CDR2 YFSETQ, per germline. Trimming shortened V by 0 bases and J by 3 bases, and 11 bases separated the two germline ends.

This clonotype came up a few times. The chain combines TRBV28 with TRBJ1-2, with D possibly TRBD1 on 5 matching bases. In germline, CDR1 is MDHEN, CDR2 SYDVKM. CDR3 length: 14 residues. Trimming took 3 bases from V and 5 from J, leaving 13 bases between them. Written as DNA, the CDR3 is TGTGCCAGCAGTTTGGGGACTGTACTTTATGGCTACACCTTC. Translation gives CASSLGTVLYGYTF.

The J gene is TRBJ1-5, the V gene TRBV12-5, with D unclear. V lost 3 bases and J 1 base, leaving 4 bases between the germline ends. The CDR3 extends over 13 amino acids. Germline CDR1 LGHNT, CDR2 FRNRAP. The CDR3 loop is CASGLRSNQPQHF. In DNA, the CDR3 is TGTGCTAGTGGTTTAAGGAGCAATCAGCCCCAGCATTTT.

The V gene is TRBV7-3, the J gene TRBJ2-4; TRBD1 or TRBD2 may be the D gene (6 bases each). Germline CDR1 is SGHTA and CDR2 is FQGTGA. CDR3 size: 18 residues. V was clipped by 0 bases and J by 0 bases, with 15 bases between them. CDR3 in DNA: TGTGCCAGCAGCTTAACGGATTCGGGGGCCGGAGCCAAAAACATTCAGTACTTC. Amino acid sequence: CASSLTDSGAGAKNIQYF. Supplemented by reference TRBV7-3 and TRBJ2-4, the full variable domain reads GAGVSQTPSNKVTEKGKYVELRCDPISGHTALYWYRQSLGQGPEFLIYFQGTGAADDSGLPNDRFFAVRPEGSVSTLKIQRTERGDSAVYLCASSLTDSGAGAKNIQYFGAGTRLSVL.

This clonotype occurred a few times. This sequence joins TRBV7-6 and TRBJ1-6; 7 bases match TRBD1. This CDR3 is built from 14 residues. Looked up from germline, CDR1 is SGHVS and CDR2 is FNYEAQ. The trim removed 2 bases at V and 8 bases at J, leaving 3 bases unmatched. The CDR3 nucleotides are TGTGCCAGCAGCTTACAGGGGGAAGATTCACCCCTCCACTTT. Its protein product is CASSLQGEDSPLHF.

This clonotype occurred a few times. This chain connects TRBV28 to TRBJ2-3; TRBD2 aligns across 12 bases. This CDR3 is 17 amino acids long. Germline V gene lookup returns CDR1 MDHEN and CDR2 SYDVKM. Losses at the gene ends were 3 bases for V and 4 bases for J; bases not matched to a gene: 8. CDR3 sequence (DNA): TGTGCCAGCAGTTTCAGCCCTAGCGGGGGGGCAGCAGATACGCAGTATTTT. Protein: CASSFSPSGGAADTQYF.

This clonotype has a handful of counts. V is TRBV7-2 and J is TRBJ2-1, with 8 bases that match TRBD2. The CDR3 has 13 residues. V gave up 2 bases and J gave up 12 bases; unmatched junction bases: 6. The germline V gene has CDR1 SGHTA and CDR2 FQGNSA. CDR3 bases: TGTGCCAGCAGCTTAACCAGCGGGGGCGTGCAGTTCTTC. Encoded protein: CASSLTSGGVQFF.

The CDR3 here is CATTQGANYGYTF. The CDR3 nucleotides are TGTGCCACGACACAGGGGGCTAACTATGGCTACACCTTC. The chain links TRBV10-3 to TRBJ1-2, with TRBD1 matching over 8 bases. The CDR3 covers 13 residues. V shed 10 bases and J 0 bases; nucleotides not matched to a gene: 4. CDR1 is ENHRY, CDR2 SYGVKD, per germline.

This clonotype was seen only a few times. The chain is built from TRBV6-5 and TRBJ2-7, with a possible D match to TRBD1 (5 bases). Germline lookup yields CDR1 MNHEY and CDR2 SVGAGI. The V and J ends lost 0 bases and 6 bases respectively, with 12 bases between them. This CDR3 has 14 amino acids. The CDR3 DNA reads as TGTGCCAGCAGTTACTCTCAGGGCCCGGGCGAGCAGTACGTC. Amino acids: CASSYSQGPGEQYV.

Turning to this clonotype: One junction end disagrees with the germline gene, perhaps due to a read error. This chain joins TRBV2 and TRBJ2-1; 8 bases agree with TRBD1. CDR3 size: 15 residues. Per germline, CDR1 SNHLY and CDR2 FYNNEI. The chain's CDR3 is CASREGQGRYNEQFF. DNA for the CDR3: TGTGCCAGCAGGGAAGGACAGGGACGATACAATGAGCAGTTCTTC.

The chain links TRBV5-1 to TRBJ2-7, with 8 bases that match TRBD1. This CDR3 spans 14 amino acids. Germline CDR1 reads SGHRS; CDR2 reads YFSETQ. V gave up 4 bases and J gave up 1 base; unmatched junction bases: 4. The chain's CDR3 is CASSVTGGSYEQYF. CDR3 in DNA: TGCGCCAGCAGCGTAACAGGGGGGTCCTACGAGCAGTACTTC.

This clonotype was recorded a few times. The junction departs from the called germline gene at one end, perhaps through a read error. This rearrangement joins TRBV30 to TRBJ2-3; 9 bases are shared with TRBD2. The length of the CDR3 is 15 residues. In germline, CDR1 is GTSNPN, CDR2 SVGIG (reference sequence). The CDR3 loop is CAGSSRERGADTQYF. The CDR3 coding sequence is TGTGCCGGGAGTTCTCGGGAGCGGGGGGCAGATACGCAGTATTTT.

The chain is built from TRBV7-9 and TRBJ2-2; D gene uncertain. The germline gives CDR1 SEHNR, CDR2 FQNEAQ (reference sequence). The V and J ends lost 2 bases and 7 bases respectively, with 14 bases between them. The CDR3 runs to 15 residues. CDR3 sequence reads: CASSLTRGQDGELFF. CDR3 sequence (DNA): TGTGCCAGCAGCTTAACCCGAGGCCAAGACGGGGAGCTGTTTTTT.